This T cell receptor beta chain was observed in a study of cytomegalovirus exposure and HLA in healthy donors. There are 18 residues in the CDR3. Findings and limits, study-wide: Using the classifier, cytomegalovirus status was reportedly diagnosed with high specificity and sensitivity. In a later analysis, DRB1 alleles had the most associated TCRs; HLA-C alleles the fewest. In terms of immune exposure information, only CMV serostatus was available. Reports indicate that TCR beta sequences accurately predicted the HLA-A and HLA-B alleles of most subjects.

This PCR relied on a set of 60 Vbeta primers and 13 Jbeta primers. TCRdb keeps only in-frame clones here, not all; method: immunoSEQ multiplex PCR. Of about 180,000 clones in the sample, 80% to 90% were seen once. Turning to this clone: The antigen is unknown.

Source material: PBMCs. V and J are TRBV12-2 and TRBJ2-1; the D call in the table, TRBD2, was not verified against the DNA. TRBV12-2 is deemed a pseudogene. The source is a male donor in good health and CMV-seronegative. CDR3 amino acids: CASRQNSSGRAIYNEQFF. CDR3 sequence (DNA): TGTGCAAGTCGCCAGAATTCTAGCGGGAGGGCCATTTACAATGAGCAGTTCTTC.